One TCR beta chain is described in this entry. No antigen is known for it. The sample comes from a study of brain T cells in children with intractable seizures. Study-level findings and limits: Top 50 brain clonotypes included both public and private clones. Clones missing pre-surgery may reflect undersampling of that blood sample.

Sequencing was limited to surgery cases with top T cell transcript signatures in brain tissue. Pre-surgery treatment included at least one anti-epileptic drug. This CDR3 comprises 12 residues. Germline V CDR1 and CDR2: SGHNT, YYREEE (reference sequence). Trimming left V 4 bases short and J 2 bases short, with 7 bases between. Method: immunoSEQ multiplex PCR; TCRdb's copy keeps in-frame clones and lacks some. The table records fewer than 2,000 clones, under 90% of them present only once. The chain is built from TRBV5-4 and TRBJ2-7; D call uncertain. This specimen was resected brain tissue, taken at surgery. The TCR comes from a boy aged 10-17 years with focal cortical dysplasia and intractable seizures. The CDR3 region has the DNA TGTGCCAGCAGCCCACGAACCTACGAGCAGTACTTC. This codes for CASSPRTYEQYF.